This T cell receptor beta chain was captured in a study of regulatory T cells in long-lasting Graves disease. Study results and limitations: A greater number of public clonotypes (over 2,500) was shared by persistent patients than by new patients (about 960). Owing to a sample size that was small, accuracy may have been reduced. Favored gene segments in persistent disease were TRBV28, TRBJ1-2 and TRBJ2-5.

This clonotype was counted ten times or more. Its antigen is currently unknown. Trimming cost V 5 bases and J 0 bases, with 11 bases left between them. This CDR3 is 14 amino acids long. Time point indicated: persistent/refractory GD, antithyroid drugs over 5 years with positive TRAb. Making the TCR library involved RNA that had been extracted from PBMCs. Libraries of TCR beta came from iRepertoire HTBI primers plus Arm-PCR of CDR3 regions. In TCRdb, the multiplex PCR reads were re-called with MiXCR into one record per CDR3 protein. The table includes over 450,000 distinct CDR3 sequences, 20% to 25% detected once.

Here the sequenced sample was peripheral blood mononuclear cells (PBMCs), taken when the disease was refractory, from a patient treated with antithyroid drugs. The clonotype comes from a female donor with Graves disease. The chain carries TRBV12-3 or TRBV12-4 and TRBJ2-7; D perhaps matches TRBD1 (6 bases). CDR3 sequence (DNA): TGTGCCAGCAGTGAGCAGGGGATCTCCTACGAGCAGTACTTC. It translates to CASSEQGISYEQYF.